The sample holds one count of the clone carrying this T cell receptor beta chain. Its antigen is unidentified. The data originate from a study of OX40 agonist ivuxolimab in advanced cancers. Study-level information: A mean age of roughly 62 years, range roughly 23 to 85, was recorded, and approximately 85% were male. Study-wide points: Specificity for antigen went undetermined in the expanded peripheral T cells. Also showing low normalized T-cell clonal expansion were some of the nonresponders.

Repertoires were generated with immunoSEQ multiplex PCR, while TCRdb's copy carries only in-frame clones and drops some. The profile shows roughly 70,000 clones, 85% to 90% of them singletons. Germline V CDR1 and CDR2: SGHNT, YYREEE (reference sequence). Trimming removed 4 bases from V and 5 bases from J; junction bases left unmatched: 7. This CDR3 region has 15 residues. This clonotype was obtained from an adult with an advanced solid tumor such as melanoma, head and neck, liver or kidney cancer. The sample in question was CD4+ or CD8+ T cells sorted from blood, obtained in a trial of the OX40 agonist ivuxolimab. This rearrangement joins TRBV5-4 to TRBJ2-1; 9 nucleotides line up with TRBD2. The CDR3 nucleotides are TGTGCCAGCAGCCCCGGGACTAGCCAGGACAATGAGCAGTTCTTC. Its protein is CASSPGTSQDNEQFF.